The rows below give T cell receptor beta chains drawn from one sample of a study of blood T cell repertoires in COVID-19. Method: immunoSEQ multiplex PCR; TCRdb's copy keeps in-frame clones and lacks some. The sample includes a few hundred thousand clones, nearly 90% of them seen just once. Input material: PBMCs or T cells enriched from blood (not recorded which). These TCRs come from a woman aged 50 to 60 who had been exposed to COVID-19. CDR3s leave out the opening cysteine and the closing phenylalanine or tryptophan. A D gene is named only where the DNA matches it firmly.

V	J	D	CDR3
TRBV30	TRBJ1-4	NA	AWEITGEKLF
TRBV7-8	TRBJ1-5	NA	ASSLDQGGVNQPQH
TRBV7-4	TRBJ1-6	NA	ASSLPEGVLSPLH
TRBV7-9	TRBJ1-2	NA	ASSLATGFAGYT
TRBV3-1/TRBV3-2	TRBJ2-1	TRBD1	ASSRTGTEGSEQF
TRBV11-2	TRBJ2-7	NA	ASSETTGDYEQY
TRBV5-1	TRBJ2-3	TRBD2	ASSLGLAGASTDTQY
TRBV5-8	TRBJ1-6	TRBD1	ASSSRQGRSPLH
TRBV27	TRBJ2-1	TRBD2	ASTSGGPSYNEQF
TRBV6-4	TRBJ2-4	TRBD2	ASSDFFGVERGITLAKNIQY
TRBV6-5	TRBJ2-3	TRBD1	ASSYSNGQGTDTQY
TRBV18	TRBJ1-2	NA	ASSPTGFQGWGYT
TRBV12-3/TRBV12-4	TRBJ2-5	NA	ASSPDKTQY
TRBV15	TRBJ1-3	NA	ATSRDVQASSGNTIY
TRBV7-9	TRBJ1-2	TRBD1	ASSPKGGRTGVGYT
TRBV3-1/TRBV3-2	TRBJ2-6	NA	ASSPPSSGANVLT
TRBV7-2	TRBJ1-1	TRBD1	ASSSSQGARVGAF
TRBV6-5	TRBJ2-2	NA	ASSQQVNTGELF
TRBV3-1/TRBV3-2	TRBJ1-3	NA	ASSQGRQPGNTIY
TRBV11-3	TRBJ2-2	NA	ASSLADRSGELF
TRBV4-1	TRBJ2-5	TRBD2	ASSQDGFQGSGLAGRQETQY
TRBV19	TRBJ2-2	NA	ASTGTSNTGELF
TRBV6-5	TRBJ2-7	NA	ASSYSTVSSYEQY
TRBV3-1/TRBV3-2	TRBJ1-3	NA	ASSQGRGGNTIY
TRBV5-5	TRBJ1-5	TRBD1	ASSTGTVGNQPQH
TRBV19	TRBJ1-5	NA	ASSRGITLGQPQH
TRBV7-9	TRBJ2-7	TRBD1	ASSSGVGQGTGLYEQY
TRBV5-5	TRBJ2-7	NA	ASSLGGSSDEQY
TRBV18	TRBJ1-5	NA	ASSPPGRADSQPQH
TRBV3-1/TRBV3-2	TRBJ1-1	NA	ASSQDYRLGGEAF
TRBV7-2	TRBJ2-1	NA	ASSLLRGLGNEQF
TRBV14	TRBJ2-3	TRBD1	ASSPRAGGTQY
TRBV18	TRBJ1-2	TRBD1	ASSKGTGLNYGYT
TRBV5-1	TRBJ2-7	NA	ASSLVSGVGTEQY
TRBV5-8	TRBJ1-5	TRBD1	ASSPGQGGGNQPQH
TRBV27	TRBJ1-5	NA	ASSLLGDNQPQH
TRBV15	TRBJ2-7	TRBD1	ATSRGQGNDEQY